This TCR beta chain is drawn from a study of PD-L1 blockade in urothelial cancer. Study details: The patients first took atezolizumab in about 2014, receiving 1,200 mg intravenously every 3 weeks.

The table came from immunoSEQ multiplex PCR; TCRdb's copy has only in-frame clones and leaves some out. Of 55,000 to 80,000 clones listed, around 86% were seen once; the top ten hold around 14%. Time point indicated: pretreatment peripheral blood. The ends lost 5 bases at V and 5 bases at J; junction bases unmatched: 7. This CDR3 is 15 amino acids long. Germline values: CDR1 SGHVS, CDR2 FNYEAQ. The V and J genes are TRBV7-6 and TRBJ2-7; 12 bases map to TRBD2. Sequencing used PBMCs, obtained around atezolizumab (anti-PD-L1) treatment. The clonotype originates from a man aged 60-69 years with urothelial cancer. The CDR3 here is CASSLPSGGAHEQYF. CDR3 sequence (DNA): TGTGCCAGCAGCCTCCCTAGCGGGGGGGCCCACGAGCAGTACTTC.